The 32 T cell receptor beta chains reported below all come from one sample, sequenced in a study of blood T cell repertoires in COVID-19. Measured with immunoSEQ multiplex PCR; TCRdb has only the in-frame clones, and not every one. In the table there are 200,000 to 300,000 clones, around 90% of which are singletons. Sequencing was done on a sample of peripheral blood. The source of these receptors is a man aged 25 to 40 with COVID-19, enrolled during active disease.

The CDR3 coding sequence is TGTGCCAGCAGTGACTCCCTGGGACAGAGAAACACCATATATTTT. Its translation is CASSDSLGQRNTIYF. The V call is TRBV9, the J call TRBJ1-3, with 7 positions matching TRBD1. In germline, CDR1 is SGDLS, CDR2 YYNGEE. This CDR3 has 15 residues. Unmatched junction bases numbered 10, after V lost 5 bases and J lost 5 bases.

This clone was counted between two and nine times. The CDR3 loop reads CASSVDHRSPTITGNTIYF. The CDR3 region has the DNA TGTGCCAGCAGCGTAGACCACCGTAGCCCTACAATTACTGGAAACACCATATATTTT. This sequence joins TRBV9 and TRBJ1-3; the D is unclear. Per the germline V gene, CDR1 is SGDLS and CDR2 is YYNGEE. The CDR3 consists of 19 residues. Trimming removed 0 bases from V and 2 bases from J, with 21 bases in between.

This clone was detected ten times or more. This sequence joins TRBV15 and TRBJ1-1; D is ambiguous. V was cut by 1 base and J by 8 bases, with 11 bases left in between. The germline gives CDR1 LNHNV, CDR2 YYDKDF (reference sequence). The length of the CDR3 is 13 residues. For the CDR3, the DNA is TGTGCCACCAGCAGAGGACATCTCGAAGAAGCTTTCTTT. This gives the protein CATSRGHLEEAFF.

The V gene is TRBV18, the J gene TRBJ1-1; 7 nucleotides line up with TRBD1. Trimming took 3 bases from V and 0 from J; bases not matched to a gene: 4. The CDR3 sequence is 15 residues long. The germline V gene encodes CDR1 KGHSH and CDR2 LQKENI. This chain's CDR3 is CASSPQGGMNTEAFF. The CDR3 coding sequence is TGTGCCAGCTCACCTCAGGGGGGAATGAACACTGAAGCTTTCTTT.

The rearrangement links TRBV14 to TRBJ2-5, with TRBD1 as a possible D gene (7 bases). The CDR3 loop spans 15 amino acids. Germline CDR1 is SGHDN and CDR2 is FVKESK. Trimming removed 8 bases from V and 0 bases from J, with 16 bases in between. CDR3 nucleotide sequence: TGTGCCAGCCGCGGGACAGAGAAGTACCAAGAGACCCAGTACTTC. Its translation: CASRGTEKYQETQYF.

This clone was picked up one time. The chain recombines TRBV2 with TRBJ1-5; no definite D call. This CDR3 contains 14 residues. Germline-derived CDR1 and CDR2 are SNHLY and FYNNEI. Trimming took off 3 bases at V and 3 bases at J, with 9 bases between the two ends. CDR3 sequence: CASSERVNNQPQHF. The CDR3 DNA reads TGTGCCAGCAGTGAGAGGGTGAACAATCAGCCCCAGCATTTT.

The J gene is TRBJ2-7, the V gene TRBV18, with 7 bases aligning to TRBD2. V trimming: 5 bases; J trimming: 6 bases; junction bases outside the gene matches: 4. CDR3 length: 12 amino acids. Germline loops: CDR1 KGHSH, CDR2 LQKENI. CDR3 residues: CASSYREGEQYF. In DNA, the CDR3 is TGTGCCAGCTCATATAGGGAGGGCGAGCAGTACTTC.

The chain recombines TRBV19 with TRBJ2-4; D may be TRBD2 (5 bases). The V end lost 7 bases, the J end lost 6 bases, and 19 bases lay between the germline ends. CDR1 LNHDA and CDR2 SQIVND come from the germline V gene (reference sequence). The CDR3 has 15 amino acids. The CDR3 DNA sequence: TGTGCCAGTACCCTAACGGCCACTAGATCAAACATTCAGTACTTC. This sequence encodes CASTLTATRSNIQYF.

A few counts support this clone. The chain joins TRBV2 to TRBJ2-7, with D perhaps matching TRBD2 (5 bases). The CDR3 sequence is 12 residues long. CDR1 is SNHLY, CDR2 FYNNEI, per germline. Between the trimmed V and J ends, which lost 2 bases and 4 bases, there was a span of 6 bases. The CDR3 spells CASSEREYEQYF. CDR3 DNA: TGTGCCAGCAGTGAAAGGGAGTACGAGCAGTACTTC.

This CDR3 is CASSVRLGTDTQYF. CDR3 in DNA: TGTGCCAGCAGCGTTAGACTAGGCACAGATACGCAGTATTTT. The chain combines TRBV7-9 with TRBJ2-3, with a weak D call TRBD2 (6 bases). The CDR3 covers 14 residues. Germline values: CDR1 SEHNR, CDR2 FQNEAQ (reference sequence). Trimming left V 5 bases short and J 1 base short, with 10 bases between.

CDR3 coding DNA: TGTGCCAGCACTTCTGGGACTGCGAGCACAGATACGCAGTATTTT. It codes for CASTSGTASTDTQYF. The gene calls are TRBV6-5 and TRBJ2-3; possibly TRBD2 for D (6 bases). CDR3 length: 15 amino acids. Germline V gene sequence: CDR1 MNHEY, CDR2 SVGAGI. V was pared by 7 bases and J by 0 bases, with 14 bases between.

The chain couples TRBV28 to TRBJ2-2, with TRBD1 matching over 11 bases. The V gene's germline CDR1 is MDHEN and CDR2 SYDVKM. V was pared by 7 bases and J by 2 bases, with 6 bases of the junction left unmatched. This CDR3 contains 16 residues. CDR3 loop: CASIRGQGANTGELFF. The CDR3 nucleotides are TGTGCCAGCATAAGAGGACAGGGGGCCAACACCGGGGAGCTGTTTTTT. Complete variable domain (other parts from reference TRBV28 and TRBJ2-2): DVKVTQSSRYLVKRTGEKVFLECVQDMDHENMFWYRQDPGLGLRLIYFSYDVKMKEKGDIPEGYSVSREKKERFSLILESASTNQTSMYLCASIRGQGANTGELFFGEGSRLTVL.

The chain combines TRBV4-1 with TRBJ1-1, with D maybe TRBD1 (6 bases). Germline lookup yields CDR1 MGHRA and CDR2 YSYEKL. V was cut by 0 bases and J by 4 bases, with 12 bases left in between. The CDR3 is made up of 15 amino acids. CDR3 DNA: TGCGCCAGCAGCCAAGACCCAGGGGTGGTCACTGAAGCTTTCTTT. Protein: CASSQDPGVVTEAFF.

In this sample, this clone turned up once. The chain joins TRBV4-1 to TRBJ2-1; tentatively, D is TRBD1 (6 bases). Trimming took off 1 base at V and 6 bases at J, with 10 bases between the two ends. CDR1 MGHRA and CDR2 YSYEKL come from the germline V gene. The CDR3 is 14 residues long. The CDR3 sequence is CASSQGEQGNEQFF. The CDR3 DNA follows: TGCGCCAGCAGCCAAGGAGAACAGGGCAATGAGCAGTTCTTC.

The CDR3 bases are TGTGCCAGCAGCTTCGGACACGAGCCCCAGCATTTT. Translating gives CASSFGHEPQHF. The chain employs TRBV7-9 and TRBJ1-5; D perhaps matches TRBD1 (5 bases). Germline V gene sequence: CDR1 SEHNR, CDR2 FQNEAQ (reference sequence). V was pared by 3 bases and J by 8 bases, with 8 bases between. The CDR3 runs 12 residues.

The chain couples TRBV15 to TRBJ1-2; D gene unclear. The CDR3 consists of 16 residues. Trimming took off 3 bases at V and 0 bases at J, with 14 bases between the two ends. CDR1 and CDR2 (germline): LNHNV, YYDKDF (reference sequence). The CDR3 loop is CATSSETTRSNYGYTF. CDR3 sequence (DNA): TGTGCCACCAGCAGCGAAACGACTCGTTCTAACTATGGCTACACCTTC. Looking up the rest from reference TRBV15 and TRBJ1-2 gives the full variable domain: DAMVIQNPRYQVTQFGKPVTLSCSQTLNHNVMYWYQQKSSQAPKLLFHYYDKDFNNEADTPDNFQSRRPNTSFCFLDIRSPGLGDTAMYLCATSSETTRSNYGYTFGSGTRLTVV.

The J gene is TRBJ1-1, the V gene TRBV10-3, with 9 bases lining up with TRBD1. This CDR3 has 15 residues. V dropped 5 bases and J dropped 11; count of bases not matched to a gene: 15. Germline-derived CDR1 and CDR2 are ENHRY and SYGVKD. The CDR3 DNA follows: TGTGCCATCAGTTCCCCCGGGGGACAGGGTTTAGAGGCTTTCTTT. Protein product: CAISSPGGQGLEAFF.

This clone was seen a single time. V usage is TRBV20-1 and J usage is TRBJ1-1; D is unresolved. V lost 0 bases, J lost 7 bases, and 6 bases lay in between. This CDR3 is 11 amino acids long. Germline V lookup: CDR1 DFQATT, CDR2 SNEGSKA (reference sequence). CDR3 DNA sequence: TGCAGTGCTAGAGAGGAGAGTGAAGCTTTCTTT. It encodes CSAREESEAFF.

Comment on this clone: In the same sample, other DNA sequences code for this CDR3. The chain recombines TRBV7-3 with TRBJ1-1; possible D gene TRBD1, 6 bases. The V gene lost 4 bases and the J gene lost 4 bases, with 13 bases spanning the gap. The CDR3 is 14 residues long. Germline V lookup: CDR1 SGHTA, CDR2 FQGTGA. The CDR3 DNA reads as TGTGCCAGCAGCTCCACAGGGTCGGGCACTGAAGCTTTCTTT. Translated: CASSSTGSGTEAFF.

V and J are TRBV15 and TRBJ1-2, with D uncertain. Germline loops: CDR1 LNHNV, CDR2 YYDKDF (reference sequence). The germline V and J ends were trimmed by 5 bases and 5 bases, with 12 bases remaining between them. The CDR3 consists of 13 residues. The DNA for the CDR3 is TGTGCCACCAGCGGCCCCCCGAATTATGGCTACACCTTC. This codes for CATSGPPNYGYTF.

For the CDR3, the DNA is TGCGCCAGCAGCCCAACCTCCGGGACAGGAGGAGGCTACACCTTC. The encoded protein is CASSPTSGTGGGYTF. This chain connects TRBV5-1 to TRBJ1-2; TRBD1 matches 8 bases. The CDR3 length is 15 residues. Germline values: CDR1 SGHRS, CDR2 YFSETQ. The ends lost 4 bases at V and 8 bases at J; junction bases unmatched: 13.

The rearrangement uses TRBV28 and TRBJ1-5; D not resolved. Germline assignment: CDR1 MDHEN and CDR2 SYDVKM. The CDR3 length is 13 residues. The V end was cut by 2 bases, the J end by 7 bases, with 9 bases between. CDR3 loop: CASSLVGGQPQHF. In DNA, the CDR3 is TGTGCCAGCAGTTTAGTTGGAGGACAGCCCCAGCATTTT.

CDR3 in amino acids: CAISESSGGYTF. As DNA, the CDR3 is TGTGCCATCAGTGAGTCGTCCGGTGGCTACACCTTC. The rearrangement uses TRBV10-3 and TRBJ1-2; no definite D call. Per the germline V gene, CDR1 is ENHRY and CDR2 is SYGVKD. The CDR3 is 12 amino acids. The V gene lost 0 bases and the J gene lost 7 bases, with 6 bases spanning the gap.

The chain has TRBV5-1 and TRBJ2-2, with 12 nucleotides matching TRBD2. The V segment lost 4 bases and the J segment 5 bases; nucleotides outside the gene matches: 3. Germline V gene lookup returns CDR1 SGHRS and CDR2 YFSETQ. This CDR3 is 15 amino acids long. CDR3 sequence reads: CASSPGTSGTGELFF. The CDR3 DNA reads TGCGCCAGCAGCCCAGGGACTAGCGGGACCGGGGAGCTGTTTTTT.

The J gene is TRBJ1-2, the V gene TRBV6-5; 10 positions match TRBD1. CDR1 is MNHEY and CDR2 is SVGAGI in the germline V gene. V lost 7 bases, J lost 7 bases, and 12 bases stayed unmatched. The CDR3 is 15 amino acids. Written as DNA, the CDR3 is TGTGCCAGCATACAGCGACAGGGGGCTTTGAGTGGCTACACCTTC. It codes for CASIQRQGALSGYTF.

This clone has only one observation. This chain joins TRBV30 and TRBJ2-5, with 10 bases identical to TRBD2. V shed 0 bases, J shed 2 bases, and the junction held 3 bases outside the gene matches. In germline, CDR1 is GTSNPN, CDR2 SVGIG (reference sequence). This CDR3 has 15 amino acids. This CDR3 is CAWSVGAGGQETQYF. In DNA form, the CDR3 reads TGTGCCTGGAGTGTAGGAGCGGGGGGGCAAGAGACCCAGTACTTC.

The J gene is TRBJ2-7, the V gene TRBV10-3; a weak D match, TRBD2 (5 bases). Germline V gene sequence: CDR1 ENHRY, CDR2 SYGVKD. With 4 bases removed from V and 2 bases from J, the gap between germline ends came to 12 bases. There are 14 residues in the CDR3. The CDR3 bases are TGTGCCATCAGTGTGAGGGCGGCTACCTACGAGCAGTACTTC. The encoded protein is CAISVRAATYEQYF.

Note on this clone: This specimen includes other DNA sequences encoding the same CDR3. The V call is TRBV5-1, the J call TRBJ2-3; TRBD2 aligns across 8 bases. The germline V gene encodes CDR1 SGHRS and CDR2 YFSETQ. CDR3 size: 15 residues. V dropped 0 bases and J dropped 4; count of bases not matched to a gene: 4. The CDR3 nucleotides read TGCGCCAGCAGCTTGGCGGGGGGGCGTGCAGATACGCAGTATTTT. This gives the protein CASSLAGGRADTQYF.

The chain carries TRBV5-5 and TRBJ2-5; 8 bases are shared with TRBD2. Germline CDR1 and CDR2: SGHKS and YYEKEE (reference sequence). The CDR3 is 14 amino acids. V lost 2 bases, J lost 5 bases, and 5 bases stayed unmatched. CDR3 sequence: CASSLAGVVETQYF. In DNA form, the CDR3 reads TGTGCCAGCAGCTTAGCGGGGGTAGTGGAGACCCAGTACTTC.

The J gene is TRBJ1-6, the V gene TRBV7-3; TRBD1 matches 9 bases. Germline CDR1 reads SGHTA; CDR2 reads FQGTGA. With V trimmed by 5 bases and J by 6 bases, 8 bases remained unmatched. The CDR3 is made up of 16 amino acids. The CDR3 DNA is TGTGCCAGCAGCCTCCAGGGACAGGGAAGTAATTCACCCCTCCACTTT. This codes for CASSLQGQGSNSPLHF.

The rearrangement uses TRBV13 and TRBJ1-2; D remains unclear. The CDR3 runs 12 residues. The V and J ends lost 5 bases and 4 bases respectively, with 8 bases between them. Germline loops: CDR1 PRHDT, CDR2 FYEKMQ (reference sequence). In DNA form, the CDR3 reads TGTGCCAGCAGCCCGGGTGGCTATGGCTACACCTTC. Protein product: CASSPGGYGYTF.

The chain recombines TRBV6-5 with TRBJ1-2; 9 positions agree with TRBD1. CDR3 length: 15 residues. The germline CDR1 and CDR2 sequences are MNHEY and SVGAGI. V shed 0 bases, J shed 6 bases, and the junction held 5 bases outside the gene matches. CDR3 coding DNA: TGTGCCAGCAGTTACTCCGACAGGGGGAGGAATGGCTACACCTTC. Translated, it gives CASSYSDRGRNGYTF.